Here is one T cell receptor beta chain with its context. Germline CDR1 reads SGHTA; CDR2 reads FQGTGA. The CDR3 length is 14 residues. 5' RACE with UMI labels generated the TRB cDNA libraries. With the 5' RACE reads reprocessed, TCRdb shows one record per CDR3 protein and no DNA. Across more than 50,000 distinct CDR3 sequences, the top ten clones capture approximately 0.45% of the sample. The data were taken from a study of CXCR3-negative and CXCR3-positive naive CD8 T cells. The receptor comes from a human donor in good health. Some clones in this sample may be carry-over from other donors' samples. This sequence joins TRBV7-3 and TRBJ2-2; TCRdb's D gene call, TRBD1, goes unchecked for lack of DNA. The sequenced sample was naive CXCR3- CD8+ T cells from blood. Subset reported: CD45RO-CCR7+CD27+CD95- naive CD8+ T cells lacking CXCR3 (TNR3-). The CDR3 sequence is CASSPGQGFGELFF.